The source of this TCR beta chain is a study of blood T cell repertoires in COVID-19. Source study methods: Amplification with reference gene primers provided the estimates of nucleated cell counts. Only in-frame clones appear in the TCRdb table, and some are missing; sequencing was by immunoSEQ multiplex PCR. The V and J calls and clone size were taken over from that table, and D and trimming were inferred from the DNA. Of around 140,000 clones in the sample, 60% to 75% were seen once. V was shortened by 10 bases and J by 11 bases, with 24 bases between the two germline ends. The germline gives CDR1 MNHEY, CDR2 SVGAGI. This CDR3 has 15 amino acids.

This TCR derives from a woman aged 65 to 85 with acute or convalescent COVID-19. Sequenced: peripheral blood. V gene TRBV6-5 combines with J gene TRBJ1-6; possible D gene TRBD1, 6 bases. CDR3 in DNA: TGTGCCACCTTCTCTGCGGTACAGGGCAGAACACCCCTCCACTTT. It yields the protein CATFSAVQGRTPLHF.